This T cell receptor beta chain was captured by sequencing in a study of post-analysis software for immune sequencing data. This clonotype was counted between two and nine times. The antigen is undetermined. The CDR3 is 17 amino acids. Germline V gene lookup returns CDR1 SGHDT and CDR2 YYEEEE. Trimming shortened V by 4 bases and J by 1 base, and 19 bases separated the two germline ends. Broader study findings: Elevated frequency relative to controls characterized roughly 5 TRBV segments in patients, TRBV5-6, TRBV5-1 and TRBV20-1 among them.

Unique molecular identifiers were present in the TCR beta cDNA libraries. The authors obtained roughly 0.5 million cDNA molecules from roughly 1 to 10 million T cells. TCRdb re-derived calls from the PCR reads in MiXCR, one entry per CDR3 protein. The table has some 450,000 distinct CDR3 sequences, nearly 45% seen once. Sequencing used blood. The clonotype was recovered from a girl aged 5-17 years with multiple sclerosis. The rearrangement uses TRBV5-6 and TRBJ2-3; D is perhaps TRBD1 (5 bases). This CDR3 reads CASSPLRVSARTDTQYF. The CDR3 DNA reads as TGTGCCAGCAGCCCACTCAGGGTCTCTGCTCGCACAGATACGCAGTATTTT.